These 14 T cell receptor beta chains were sequenced from one sample in a study of cytomegalovirus exposure and HLA in healthy donors. Assay used: immunoSEQ multiplex PCR; TCRdb lists only in-frame clones, some missing. The sample records about 160,000 clones, around nine tenths being singletons. Source material: PBMCs. These receptors were obtained from a woman between 18 and 29 years old in good health and CMV-seronegative.

The gene calls are TRBV5-4 and TRBJ2-2, with 9 nucleotides matching TRBD1. This CDR3 is 17 amino acids long. V lost 3 bases and J lost 0; bases outside the gene matches: 6. The germline V gene has CDR1 SGHNT and CDR2 YYREEE (reference sequence). CDR3 bases: TGTGCCAGCAGCTACCCGGGACAGGGAGCGAACACCGGGGAGCTGTTTTTT. Its translation is CASSYPGQGANTGELFF.

This clone was found once. The chain carries TRBV7-2 and TRBJ2-5, with 15 positions matching TRBD2. With 3 bases clipped from V and 4 bases from J, the junction kept 12 bases outside the gene matches. The germline V gene encodes CDR1 SGHTA and CDR2 FQGNSA. This CDR3 region has 19 residues. The CDR3: CASSFTRLWTSGRGETQYF. The CDR3 nucleotides read TGTGCCAGCAGCTTTACGCGTTTGTGGACTAGCGGGAGGGGAGAGACCCAGTACTTC.

The genes are TRBV7-9 and TRBJ2-5; TRBD2 matches at 11 bases. The V gene's germline CDR1 is SEHNR and CDR2 FQNEAQ (reference sequence). V was pared by 6 bases and J by 1 base, with 4 bases of the junction left unmatched. The CDR3 runs to 15 residues. The CDR3 sequence: CASRVLAGGQETQYF. The CDR3, as DNA: TGTGCCAGCAGGGTCCTAGCGGGGGGCCAAGAGACCCAGTACTTC.

This chain links TRBV5-1 with TRBJ2-1; the D gene is possibly TRBD2 (7 bases). Trimming pared 3 bases from V and 7 bases from J, leaving 23 bases between. Germline V CDR1 and CDR2: SGHRS, YFSETQ. This CDR3 has 17 residues. The CDR3 nucleotides read TGCGCCAGCAGCTCCCGGCTTGAGGGGGGGAGGCGGAATGAGCAGTTCTTC. Protein product: CASSSRLEGGRRNEQFF.

The V call is TRBV5-6, the J call TRBJ1-4; D perhaps matches TRBD1 (6 bases). The CDR3 consists of 17 residues. Germline CDR1 SGHDT, CDR2 YYEEEE. Trimming removed 4 bases at V and 5 bases at J, with 21 bases between. The CDR3, as DNA: TGTGCCAGCAGCCGGGACGCAGGGGTAGATCGAAATGAAAAACTGTTTTTT. It is translated as CASSRDAGVDRNEKLFF. Supplemented by reference TRBV5-6 and TRBJ1-4, the full variable domain reads DAGVTQSPTHLIKTRGQQVTLRCSPKSGHDTVSWYQQALGQGPQFIFQYYEEEERQRGNFPDRFSGHQFPNYSSELNVNALLLGDSALYLCASSRDAGVDRNEKLFFGSGTQLSVL.

This chain joins TRBV27 and TRBJ2-7, with 11 bases matching TRBD1. V shed 2 bases, J shed 3 bases, and the junction held 12 bases outside the gene matches. CDR3 length: 18 amino acids. Germline V gene lookup returns CDR1 MNHEY and CDR2 SMNVEV (reference sequence). CDR3 in amino acids: CASSLQEDGTGGVYEQYF. DNA for the CDR3: TGTGCCAGCAGTTTACAAGAGGATGGGACAGGGGGTGTCTACGAGCAGTACTTC.

This rearrangement joins TRBV6-5 to TRBJ1-3; D perhaps matches TRBD1 (6 bases). The CDR3 runs to 15 residues. Trimming cost V 5 bases and J 0 bases, with 11 bases left between them. Germline V gene sequence: CDR1 MNHEY, CDR2 SVGAGI. In nucleotides, the CDR3 is TGTGCCAGCAGTCAACAGGGCCGCTCTGGAAACACCATATATTTT. Translation: CASSQQGRSGNTIYF.

V and J are TRBV4-3 and TRBJ2-5, with no clear D. Germline loops: CDR1 LGHNA, CDR2 YSLEER. Trimming cost V 0 bases and J 5 bases, with 13 bases left between them. The CDR3 totals 15 residues. CDR3 in DNA: TGCGCCAGCAGCCAAGATTTGAGGAATTCGGAGACCCAGTACTTC. Protein: CASSQDLRNSETQYF.

This chain links TRBV11-2 with TRBJ1-2, with D possibly TRBD1 on 5 matching bases. V lost 1 base to trimming and J lost 3 bases, with 15 bases between them. This CDR3 is built from 16 residues. Germline CDR1 and CDR2: SGHAT and FQNNGV. The CDR3 DNA reads TGTGCCAGCAGCTTAGTTGGGACTCCCCCGGACTATGGCTACACCTTC. Its protein is CASSLVGTPPDYGYTF.

The chain couples TRBV6-4 to TRBJ2-7, with 8 bases identical to TRBD1. The germline V gene encodes CDR1 MRHNA and CDR2 SNTAGT. Trimming at V came to 4 bases and at J to 5 bases, leaving 10 bases not matched to a gene. The length of the CDR3 is 15 residues. Here the CDR3 reads CASSGSGTGGHEQYF. The CDR3 bases are TGTGCCAGCAGTGGTTCCGGGACAGGTGGCCACGAGCAGTACTTC.

J is TRBJ1-1 and V is TRBV15; TRBD1 might be the D (6 bases). Germline CDR1 is LNHNV and CDR2 is YYDKDF (reference sequence). Trimming took 11 bases from V and 4 from J, leaving 20 bases between them. There are 14 residues in the CDR3. This CDR3 is CAVGSQGWGTEAFF. CDR3 sequence (DNA): TGTGCCGTAGGATCTCAGGGGTGGGGCACTGAAGCTTTCTTT.

This clone was counted many times. The chain is built from TRBV2 and TRBJ1-2, with 11 bases lining up with TRBD1. Germline V lookup: CDR1 SNHLY, CDR2 FYNNEI. The CDR3 totals 17 residues. Trimming at V came to 5 bases and at J to 4 bases, leaving 12 bases not matched to a gene. CDR3 in amino acids: CASSLDRGRVPSYGYTF. CDR3 DNA sequence: TGTGCCAGCAGTCTGGACAGGGGGCGTGTACCCTCCTATGGCTACACCTTC.

The genes are TRBV19 and TRBJ1-5; a possible D gene is TRBD1 (5 bases). Deletions cut 3 bases from V and 8 bases from J, with 11 bases between. The CDR3 covers 13 residues. CDR1 LNHDA and CDR2 SQIVND come from the germline V gene (reference sequence). For the CDR3, the DNA is TGTGCCAGTAGTATGTATGGAGGGGAGCCCCAGCATTTT. Residues: CASSMYGGEPQHF.

This chain joins TRBV6-4 and TRBJ1-5, with 7 bases matching TRBD1. Germline trimming cut 3 bases from V and 5 bases from J; bases unmatched to any gene: 7. The germline V gene has CDR1 MRHNA and CDR2 SNTAGT. CDR3 length: 15 amino acids. CDR3 amino acids: CASSEGVGGHQPQHF. The DNA for the CDR3 is TGTGCCAGCAGTGAAGGCGTAGGGGGCCATCAGCCCCAGCATTTT.